This T cell receptor (beta chain) was documented in a study of blood T cell repertoires in COVID-19. Overall study context: COVID-19 samples from acute and convalescent phases originated in the United States, Italy and Spain.

Per germline, CDR1 PRHDT and CDR2 FYEKMQ (reference sequence). This CDR3 comprises 14 residues. Trimming shortened V by 5 bases and J by 7 bases, and 15 bases separated the two germline ends. Those who participated ranged in age from roughly 18 to 89 years and resided in about two dozen US areas. No more than 2 weeks before study entry, exposed participants had met a case of COVID-19. Sequencing used immunoSEQ multiplex PCR; TCRdb keeps in-frame clones, though not all of them. The sample holds 230,000 or so clones; about 85% are singletons and the top ten take more than 6.5%. This clone was recorded only once.

The clonotype comes from a woman aged 50 to 60 who had been exposed to COVID-19. V gene TRBV13 combines with J gene TRBJ2-1; D remains unclear. Specimen: PBMCs or T cells enriched from blood (not recorded which). CDR3 sequence (DNA): TGTGCCAGCAGCCCCCAAACGAGAGTGAATGAGCAGTTCTTC. This sequence encodes CASSPQTRVNEQFF.